The text below deals with one TCR beta chain. Its antigen specificity is not known. No base qualities exist here, and no much larger clone lies one base off it. Libraries were prepared through PCR. The sequencing machine was an Illumina HiSeq 2500. TCR library preparation used molecular barcoding, with unique molecular identifiers applied to normalize quantification of the TCRbeta repertoire. The public reads were quality trimmed at Q25 with fastp and then assembled into clones with MiXCR by TCRdb, keeping productive beta chains. One record per CDR3 amino acid sequence lists the most common genes and DNA. The sample records around 490,000 distinct CDR3 sequences, roughly 10% of which are singletons. The leading ten clones occupy around 15% of the sample. This sample stems from a study of T-cell reconstitution after alpha-beta-depleted transplantation in children (dated by TCRdb to the mid-2010s). Notes on the research overall: Using TCR repertoire profiling, the study followed T-cell immune reconstitution in a quantitative way in children after TCRalphabeta/CD19-depleted allogeneic hematopoietic cell transplantation. Results the study describes overall, beyond this receptor: The apparently early alphabetaT-cell count recovery about two months after transplant was reportedly dependent on only several hundred rapidly expanded clones derived from non-depleted graft cells. In some patients, the high TCRbeta diversity seen at day 60 was put down to recipient T cells and intrathymic progenitors that had survived conditioning. Over subsequent months, a decline in hyperexpanded clone frequencies was noted, and after one year, T-cell counts and TCRbeta diversity were mostly ascribed to newly produced T cells.

CDR1 and CDR2 are drawn from the germline V gene: SQVTM, ANQGSEA. The CDR3, cysteine through phenylalanine, is 13 amino acids long. The CDR3 DNA has 39 bases and is translated from base 1. Trimming costs V 7 bases and J 1 base, and their ends lie 13 bases apart. This specimen's treatment or condition label, per the study, means: allogeneic hematopoietic cell transplantation with graft depleted of TCRalphabeta T cells and CD19 B cells. TCRalphabeta/CD19-depleted allogeneic hematopoietic cell grafts were given to the transplant recipients, all of whom were children. This sequence uses TRBV29-1 and TRBJ2-5; no D gene is confidently identified. This sequence was found in a female patient between 2 and 15 years old who had a stem cell transplant for aplastic anemia, so the T cells may come from the graft donor. Here the sequenced sample was PBMCs, mostly from graft donor cells, taken 180 days after TCRalphabeta/CD19-depleted stem cell transplant. The encoded CDR3 is CSAGRSAQETQYF. The nucleotide sequence reads as follows: TGCAGCGCCGGGCGGAGCGCCCAAGAGACCCAGTACTTC.